Listed here are 32 T cell receptor beta chains from one sample, sequenced in a study of PD-1 blockade in classical Hodgkin lymphoma. Sequencing was performed with immunoSEQ multiplex PCR; in TCRdb, only in-frame clones are kept and a portion is missing. The repertoire holds approximately 25,000 clones, with about 90% as singletons. The time point was: newly diagnosed, previously untreated cHL patient sample. Using magnetic negative selection, the CD4+ T cells were separated out of thawed PBMCs. The specimen sequenced was CD4+ T cells from blood. These receptors were collected from a human donor with classical Hodgkin lymphoma.

The chain recombines TRBV5-1 with TRBJ2-2; 7 nucleotides agree with TRBD1. CDR1 is SGHRS and CDR2 is YFSETQ in the germline V gene. The CDR3 is 16 residues long. The V segment lost 2 bases and the J segment 0 bases; nucleotides outside the gene matches: 4. The DNA for the CDR3 is TGCGCCAGCAGCTTCCGGACAGGAGCGAACACCGGGGAGCTGTTTTTT. Encoded protein: CASSFRTGANTGELFF.

The gene calls are TRBV5-5 and TRBJ2-1; no clear D gene. CDR3 length equals 15 residues. Germline V gene sequence: CDR1 SGHKS, CDR2 YYEKEE (reference sequence). V shed 0 bases and J shed 5 bases, with 12 bases lying between them. The CDR3 DNA sequence: TGTGCCAGCAGCTTGGCGGGTAGCTCTCACAATGAGCAGTTCTTC. Translating it yields CASSLAGSSHNEQFF.

The DNA of the CDR3 is TGTGCCAGCAGCTCAGGGGCTGAAGCTTTCTTT. Translating it yields CASSSGAEAFF. The V call is TRBV5-6, the J call TRBJ1-1; D is possibly TRBD1 (6 bases). This CDR3 spans 11 amino acids. Germline loops: CDR1 SGHDT, CDR2 YYEEEE. Trimming shortened V by 3 bases and J by 6 bases, and 6 bases separated the two germline ends.

Written as DNA, the CDR3 is TGCAGTGCCCCCCGCCCATACGAGCAGTACTTC. The encoded protein is CSAPRPYEQYF. This chain links TRBV20-1 with TRBJ2-7; D remains unclear. Germline values: CDR1 DFQATT, CDR2 SNEGSKA (reference sequence). The CDR3 runs to 11 residues. Between the trimmed V and J ends, which lost 6 bases and 4 bases, there was a span of 10 bases.

This chain joins TRBV11-2 and TRBJ2-4; 9 positions match TRBD1. Germline assignment: CDR1 SGHAT and CDR2 FQNNGV. The CDR3 runs to 17 residues. J was trimmed by 0 bases and V by 5 bases; bases with no gene match: 8. As DNA, the CDR3 is TGTGCCAGCAGCCCAATAGGGACAGGGTTAGCCAAAAACATTCAGTACTTC. Its translation: CASSPIGTGLAKNIQYF.

J is TRBJ1-2 and V is TRBV18; D gene unclear. CDR1 is KGHSH and CDR2 is LQKENI in the germline V gene. Trimming removed 6 bases at V and 2 bases at J, with 16 bases between. This CDR3 has 15 residues. Here the CDR3 reads CASSQESSPNYGYTF. DNA of the CDR3: TGTGCCAGCTCGCAGGAAAGCTCGCCCAACTATGGCTACACCTTC.

This clone was seen only once. The CDR3 coding sequence is TGTGCCAGCAGCCTCACTGGGACTAGCGGGGGCCCGGATACGCAGTATTTT. Translation gives CASSLTGTSGGPDTQYF. The chain employs TRBV7-2 and TRBJ2-3, with 14 nucleotides matching TRBD2. Germline values: CDR1 SGHTA, CDR2 FQGNSA. The CDR3 has 17 amino acids. V shed 5 bases, J shed 6 bases, and the junction held 10 bases outside the gene matches.

J is TRBJ2-7 and V is TRBV5-1, with a tentative D call TRBD2 (6 bases). Germline assignment: CDR1 SGHRS and CDR2 YFSETQ. This CDR3 is built from 13 residues. The V end was cut by 0 bases, the J end by 3 bases, with 7 bases between. CDR3 coding DNA: TGCGCCAGCAGCTTGGGGAGGGACTACGAGCAGTACTTC. Its protein is CASSLGRDYEQYF.

This rearrangement joins TRBV19 to TRBJ1-1; 8 nucleotides line up with TRBD1. The germline V gene has CDR1 LNHDA and CDR2 SQIVND (reference sequence). After removal of 1 base from V and 7 bases from J, the junction contained 5 bases not matched to a gene. The CDR3 is made up of 14 amino acids. The CDR3 DNA reads as TGTGCCAGTAGTATAGCCCAGGGGGCTAGTGAAGCTTTCTTT. Amino acids: CASSIAQGASEAFF.

This clone was seen a single time. The chain is built from TRBV6-5 and TRBJ1-2; 8 bases are shared with TRBD1. The CDR3 totals 12 residues. Germline lookup yields CDR1 MNHEY and CDR2 SVGAGI. V lost 6 bases, J lost 7 bases, and 4 bases stayed unmatched. The CDR3 DNA reads TGTGCCAGCAGGACAGGGGTACGTGGCTACACCTTC. Amino acids: CASRTGVRGYTF.

The rearrangement uses TRBV7-2 and TRBJ2-2, with D maybe TRBD1 (5 bases). Germline values: CDR1 SGHTA, CDR2 FQGNSA. Trimming cost V 6 bases and J 4 bases, with 15 bases left between them. The CDR3 consists of 15 residues. CDR3 protein: CASSRQGVSTGELFF. The CDR3 coding sequence is TGTGCCAGCAGTCGTCAAGGGGTTAGCACCGGGGAGCTGTTTTTT.

The chain combines TRBV28 with TRBJ1-2; TRBD1 matches 8 bases. The J segment lost 6 bases and the V segment lost 2 bases, leaving 5 bases of the junction unmatched. In germline, CDR1 is MDHEN, CDR2 SYDVKM. This CDR3 contains 14 residues. The DNA of the CDR3 is TGTGCCAGCAGTTTACTGGACAGGGATAATGGCTACACCTTC. Its protein product is CASSLLDRDNGYTF.

V gene TRBV7-2 combines with J gene TRBJ2-7, with 12 bases fitting TRBD1. The CDR3 sequence is 15 residues long. V gave up 0 bases and J gave up 7 bases; unmatched junction bases: 4. Germline CDR1 reads SGHTA; CDR2 reads FQGNSA. The CDR3 region is CASSLAGQGAREQYF. In DNA form, the CDR3 reads TGTGCCAGCAGCTTAGCGGGACAGGGGGCTCGGGAGCAGTACTTC.

The gene calls are TRBV5-1 and TRBJ2-5; the match to TRBD2 covers 14 bases. Germline trimming cut 0 bases from V and 4 bases from J; bases unmatched to any gene: 5. This CDR3 has 17 residues. The germline V gene encodes CDR1 SGHRS and CDR2 YFSETQ. The CDR3 DNA follows: TGCGCCAGCAGCTTGGGACTAGCGGGGGGGTTGAGAGAGACCCAGTACTTC. Translated, it gives CASSLGLAGGLRETQYF.

The chain carries TRBV5-1 and TRBJ1-2; no clear D. The V and J ends lost 4 bases and 3 bases respectively, with 16 bases between them. This CDR3 contains 15 residues. From germline, CDR1 is SGHRS and CDR2 YFSETQ. CDR3: CASSGPSNRYYGYTF. CDR3 nucleotide sequence: TGCGCCAGCAGCGGGCCGTCCAACCGCTACTATGGCTACACCTTC. Full variable domain (rest looked up from reference TRBV5-1 and TRBJ1-2): KAGVTQTPRYLIKTRGQQVTLSCSPISGHRSVSWYQQTPGQGLQFLFEYFSETQRNKGNFPGRFSGRQFSNSRSEMNVSTLELGDSALYLCASSGPSNRYYGYTFGSGTRLTVV.

The chain joins TRBV2 to TRBJ1-5; no definite D call. Germline-derived CDR1 and CDR2 are SNHLY and FYNNEI. This CDR3 comprises 15 residues. V gave up 3 bases and J gave up 6 bases, with 15 bases separating them. This chain's CDR3 is CASSERQASTQPQHF. CDR3 DNA: TGTGCCAGCAGTGAGCGGCAGGCGTCCACTCAGCCCCAGCATTTT.

The chain is built from TRBV19 and TRBJ1-5, with D possibly matching TRBD1 (6 bases). This CDR3 has 15 amino acids. Germline V gives CDR1 LNHDA, CDR2 SQIVND (reference sequence). Between the trimmed V and J ends, which lost 1 base and 7 bases, there was a span of 14 bases. This chain's CDR3 is CASSIGGGPEQPQHF. The CDR3 DNA follows: TGTGCCAGTAGTATAGGTGGGGGGCCGGAGCAGCCCCAGCATTTT.

The chain carries TRBV27 and TRBJ2-4, with 7 positions matching TRBD1. After removal of 2 bases from V and 0 bases from J, the junction contained 10 bases not matched to a gene. The CDR3 length is 18 residues. Germline lookup yields CDR1 MNHEY and CDR2 SMNVEV (reference sequence). CDR3 residues: CASSLRRDRILAKNIQYF. The CDR3 nucleotides read TGTGCCAGCAGTTTACGCCGGGACAGAATCCTAGCCAAAAACATTCAGTACTTC.

The rearrangement uses TRBV6-6 and TRBJ2-5, with D unclear. This CDR3 is built from 13 residues. Trimming stripped 2 bases from V and 2 bases from J, with 6 bases between. CDR1 is MNHNY and CDR2 is SVGAGI in the germline V gene (reference sequence). The CDR3 coding sequence is TGTGCCAGCAGTTACGCAGAACAAGAGACCCAGTACTTC. This translates into CASSYAEQETQYF.

The J gene is TRBJ1-6, the V gene TRBV9; D unresolved. Germline V gives CDR1 SGDLS, CDR2 YYNGEE. The CDR3 totals 14 residues. V lost 0 bases and J 5 bases, leaving 6 bases between the germline ends. In DNA, the CDR3 is TGTGCCAGCAGCGTAGCGGGTAATAATTCACCCCTCCACTTT. Translation gives CASSVAGNNSPLHF.

This clone appeared a single time. The chain carries TRBV15 and TRBJ2-1; D might be TRBD2 (6 bases). Deletions cut 4 bases from V and 9 bases from J, with 13 bases between. The CDR3 runs 13 residues. Germline assignment: CDR1 LNHNV and CDR2 YYDKDF (reference sequence). CDR3 loop: CATSTGWRGEQFF. CDR3 DNA sequence: TGTGCCACCAGCACAGGTTGGAGGGGTGAGCAGTTCTTC.

V usage is TRBV19 and J usage is TRBJ2-1; TRBD2 is a possible D gene (5 bases). Between the trimmed V and J ends, which lost 2 bases and 2 bases, there was a span of 7 bases. The CDR3 totals 14 residues. Germline CDR1 LNHDA, CDR2 SQIVND (reference sequence). The CDR3 loop is CASSIRGTYNEQFF. The CDR3 nucleotides are TGTGCCAGTAGTATACGAGGGACCTACAATGAGCAGTTCTTC.

The V and J genes are TRBV6-1 and TRBJ2-3; TRBD2 matches 12 bases. The CDR3 extends over 16 amino acids. V trimming: 3 bases; J trimming: 5 bases; junction bases outside the gene matches: 6. The germline V gene encodes CDR1 MNHNS and CDR2 SASEGT. DNA for the CDR3: TGTGCCAGCAGTGAGGCTAGCGGGGGGGCGGGAGATACGCAGTATTTT. This codes for CASSEASGGAGDTQYF.

This sequence joins TRBV27 and TRBJ1-5, with unresolved D. With 6 bases removed from V and 2 bases from J, the gap between germline ends came to 14 bases. The CDR3 extends over 15 amino acids. Per the germline V gene, CDR1 is MNHEY and CDR2 is SMNVEV (reference sequence). In DNA, the CDR3 is TGTGCCAGCAGCCTGGCCGGGCTGGGCAATCAGCCCCAGCATTTT. Its translation: CASSLAGLGNQPQHF.

This chain connects TRBV7-2 to TRBJ2-5; 7 positions match TRBD2. The CDR3 sequence is 17 residues long. Germline V CDR1 and CDR2: SGHTA, FQGNSA. V trimming: 5 bases; J trimming: 4 bases; junction bases outside the gene matches: 16. The CDR3 region is CASSRSGDYHSGETQYF. CDR3 DNA: TGTGCCAGCAGCCGCTCTGGGGACTATCATTCGGGAGAGACCCAGTACTTC.

The J gene is TRBJ2-7, the V gene TRBV9, with D perhaps TRBD1 (6 bases). The CDR3 loop spans 14 amino acids. The V end was cut by 3 bases, the J end by 5 bases, with 15 bases between. The germline V gene has CDR1 SGDLS and CDR2 YYNGEE. CDR3 region: CASSATTGSHEQYF. The CDR3 DNA follows: TGTGCCAGCAGCGCAACTACAGGGTCCCACGAGCAGTACTTC.

The genes are TRBV11-1 and TRBJ2-5; tentatively, D is TRBD2 (7 bases). The CDR3 spans 14 residues. Germline-derived CDR1 and CDR2 are SGHAT and FQDESV (reference sequence). Trimming left V 5 bases short and J 2 bases short, with 12 bases between. CDR3 sequence: CASSPRGAQETQYF. CDR3 in DNA: TGTGCCAGCAGCCCTCGGGGGGCTCAAGAGACCCAGTACTTC.

The J gene is TRBJ2-1, the V gene TRBV5-1, with TRBD2 matching 12 bases. The CDR3 loop spans 15 amino acids. V trimming: 3 bases; J trimming: 6 bases; junction bases outside the gene matches: 4. Germline V gene lookup returns CDR1 SGHRS and CDR2 YFSETQ. The chain's CDR3 is CASSSLAGGPNEQFF. The CDR3 nucleotides read TGCGCCAGCAGCTCCCTAGCGGGGGGGCCCAATGAGCAGTTCTTC.

This clone was detected only once. CDR3 DNA: TGTGCCAGCAGTGAAATTAGGGGGCGGACAGATACGCAGTATTTT. Amino acid sequence: CASSEIRGRTDTQYF. The chain couples TRBV6-1 to TRBJ2-3; the match to TRBD1 covers 7 bases. Trimming removed 2 bases from V and 3 bases from J; junction bases left unmatched: 5. This CDR3 spans 15 amino acids. Germline lookup yields CDR1 MNHNS and CDR2 SASEGT.

V is TRBV28 and J is TRBJ2-7, with 7 bases matching TRBD2. The germline V gene encodes CDR1 MDHEN and CDR2 SYDVKM. Trimming removed 5 bases from V and 0 bases from J; junction bases left unmatched: 10. The CDR3 covers 16 residues. CDR3 loop: CASSRLWEGYSYEQYF. In DNA, the CDR3 is TGTGCCAGCAGTCGACTTTGGGAGGGCTACTCCTACGAGCAGTACTTC.

The chain employs TRBV5-6 and TRBJ1-4; D not resolved. The CDR3 consists of 17 residues. Germline V gene lookup returns CDR1 SGHDT and CDR2 YYEEEE. V lost 2 bases to trimming and J lost 11 bases, with 25 bases between them. This CDR3 is CASSFLSSSGRVTKLFF. CDR3 coding DNA: TGTGCCAGCAGCTTTTTATCCTCCTCGGGGAGGGTTACCAAACTGTTTTTT.

The J gene is TRBJ2-6, the V gene TRBV6-1, with unresolved D. CDR1 is MNHNS and CDR2 is SASEGT in the germline V gene. V was trimmed by 6 bases and J by 1 base, leaving 7 bases between them. The CDR3 is made up of 14 amino acids. The CDR3 coding sequence is TGTGCCAGCAGAGGCCCTTCTGGGGCCAACGTCCTGACTTTC. Protein sequence: CASRGPSGANVLTF.